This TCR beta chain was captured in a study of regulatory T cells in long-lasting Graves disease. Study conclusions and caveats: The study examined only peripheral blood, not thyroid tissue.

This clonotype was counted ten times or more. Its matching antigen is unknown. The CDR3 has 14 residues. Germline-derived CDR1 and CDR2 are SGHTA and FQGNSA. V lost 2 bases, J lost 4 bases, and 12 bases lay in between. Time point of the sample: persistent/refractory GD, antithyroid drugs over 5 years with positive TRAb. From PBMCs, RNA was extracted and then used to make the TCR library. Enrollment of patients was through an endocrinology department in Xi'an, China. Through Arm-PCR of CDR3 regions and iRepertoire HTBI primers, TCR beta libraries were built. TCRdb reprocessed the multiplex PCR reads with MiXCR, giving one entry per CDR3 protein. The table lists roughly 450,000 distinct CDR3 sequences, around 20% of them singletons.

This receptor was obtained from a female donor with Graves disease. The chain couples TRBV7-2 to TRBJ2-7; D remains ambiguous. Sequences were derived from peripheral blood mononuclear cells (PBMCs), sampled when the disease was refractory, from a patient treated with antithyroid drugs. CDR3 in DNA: TGTGCCAGCAGCTTAACTGTTGTGGAGTACGAGCAGTACTTC. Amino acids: CASSLTVVEYEQYF.